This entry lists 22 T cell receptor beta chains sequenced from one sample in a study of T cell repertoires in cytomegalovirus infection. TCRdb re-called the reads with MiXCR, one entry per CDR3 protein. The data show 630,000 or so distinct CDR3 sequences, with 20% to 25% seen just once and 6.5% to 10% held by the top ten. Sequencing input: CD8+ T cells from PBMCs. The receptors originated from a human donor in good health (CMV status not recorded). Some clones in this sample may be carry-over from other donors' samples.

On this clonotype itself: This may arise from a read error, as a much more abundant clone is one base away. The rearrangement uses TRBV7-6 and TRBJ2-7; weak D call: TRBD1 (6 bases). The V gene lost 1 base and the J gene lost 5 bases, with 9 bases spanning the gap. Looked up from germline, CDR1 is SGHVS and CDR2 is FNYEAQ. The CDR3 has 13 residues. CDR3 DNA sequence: TGTGCCAGCAGCTTAGGGACAGTCCACGAGCAGTACTTC. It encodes CASSLGTVHEQYF.

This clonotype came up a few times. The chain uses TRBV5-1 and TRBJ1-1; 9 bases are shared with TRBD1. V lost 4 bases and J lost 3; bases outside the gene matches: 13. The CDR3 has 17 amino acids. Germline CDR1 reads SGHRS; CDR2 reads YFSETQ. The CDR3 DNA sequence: TGCGCCAGCAGCCCTCCGGGACAGGGTGTGGGGGACACTGAAGCTTTCTTT. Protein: CASSPPGQGVGDTEAFF.

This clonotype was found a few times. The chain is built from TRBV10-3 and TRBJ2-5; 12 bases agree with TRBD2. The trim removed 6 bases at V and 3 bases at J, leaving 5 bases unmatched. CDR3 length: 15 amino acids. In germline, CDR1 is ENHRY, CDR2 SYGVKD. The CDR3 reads CAIRVRTSGKETQYF. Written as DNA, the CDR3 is TGTGCCATCAGAGTGAGGACTAGCGGGAAAGAGACCCAGTACTTC.

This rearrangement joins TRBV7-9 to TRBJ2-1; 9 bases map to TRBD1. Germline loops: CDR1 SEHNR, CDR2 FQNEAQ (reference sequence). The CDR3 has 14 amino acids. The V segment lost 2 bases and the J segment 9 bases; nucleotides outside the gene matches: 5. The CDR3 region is CASSLMGQGGEQFF. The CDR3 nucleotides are TGTGCCAGCAGCTTAATGGGACAGGGCGGTGAGCAGTTCTTC. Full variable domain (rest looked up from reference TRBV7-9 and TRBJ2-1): DTGVSQNPRHKITKRGQNVTFRCDPISEHNRLYWYRQTLGQGPEFLTYFQNEAQLEKSRLLSDRFSAERPKGSFSTLEIQRTEQGDSAMYLCASSLMGQGGEQFFGPGTRLTVL.

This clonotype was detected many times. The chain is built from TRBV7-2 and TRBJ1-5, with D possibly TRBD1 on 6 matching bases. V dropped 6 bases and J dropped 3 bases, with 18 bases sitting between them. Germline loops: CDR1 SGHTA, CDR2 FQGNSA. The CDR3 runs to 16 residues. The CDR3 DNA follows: TGTGCCAGCAGTCACGGTGGGGGCTTTAACAATCAGCCCCAGCATTTT. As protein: CASSHGGGFNNQPQHF. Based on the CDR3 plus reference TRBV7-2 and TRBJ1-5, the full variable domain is GAGVSQSPSNKVTEKGKDVELRCDPISGHTALYWYRQSLGQGLEFLIYFQGNSAPDKSGLPSDRFSAERTGGSVSTLTIQRTQQEDSAVYLCASSHGGGFNNQPQHFGDGTRLSIL.

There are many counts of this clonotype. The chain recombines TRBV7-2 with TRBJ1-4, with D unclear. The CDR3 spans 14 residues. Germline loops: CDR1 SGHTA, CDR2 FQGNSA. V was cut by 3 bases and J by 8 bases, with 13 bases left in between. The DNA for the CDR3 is TGTGCCAGCAGCTTGGCAAACCTCGGGGAAAAACTGTTTTTT. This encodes CASSLANLGEKLFF.

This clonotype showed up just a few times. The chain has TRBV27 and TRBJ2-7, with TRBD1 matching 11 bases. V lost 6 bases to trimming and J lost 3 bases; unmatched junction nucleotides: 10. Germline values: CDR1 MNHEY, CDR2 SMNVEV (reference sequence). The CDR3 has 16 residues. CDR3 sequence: CASSPLPGQGVYEQYV. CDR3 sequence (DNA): TGTGCCAGCAGCCCTCTACCGGGACAGGGGGTCTACGAGCAGTACGTC.

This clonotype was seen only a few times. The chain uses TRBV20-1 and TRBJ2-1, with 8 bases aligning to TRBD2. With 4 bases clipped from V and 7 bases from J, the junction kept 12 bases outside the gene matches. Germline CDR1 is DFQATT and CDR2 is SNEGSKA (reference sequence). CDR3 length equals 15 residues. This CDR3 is CSATLGLAAENEQFF. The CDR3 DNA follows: TGCAGTGCTACTCTTGGACTAGCCGCAGAGAATGAGCAGTTCTTC.

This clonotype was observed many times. CDR3 DNA: TGCGCCAGCAGCGGAGAAGCGGGGGGGAAAACAGATACGCAGTATTTT. Amino acids: CASSGEAGGKTDTQYF. The rearrangement uses TRBV5-1 and TRBJ2-3, with TRBD2 matching 10 bases. The CDR3 is 16 residues long. Germline V gene lookup returns CDR1 SGHRS and CDR2 YFSETQ. V shed 4 bases and J 3 bases; nucleotides not matched to a gene: 8. Filled out from reference TRBV5-1 and TRBJ2-3, the complete variable domain reads KAGVTQTPRYLIKTRGQQVTLSCSPISGHRSVSWYQQTPGQGLQFLFEYFSETQRNKGNFPGRFSGRQFSNSRSEMNVSTLELGDSALYLCASSGEAGGKTDTQYFGPGTRLTVL.

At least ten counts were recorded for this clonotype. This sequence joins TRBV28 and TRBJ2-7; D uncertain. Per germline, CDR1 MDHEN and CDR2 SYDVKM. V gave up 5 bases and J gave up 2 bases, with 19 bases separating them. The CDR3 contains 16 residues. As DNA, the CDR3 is TGTGCCAGCAGTAGTCTGGGCAGCTACAAAACCTACGAGCAGTACGTC. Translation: CASSSLGSYKTYEQYV.

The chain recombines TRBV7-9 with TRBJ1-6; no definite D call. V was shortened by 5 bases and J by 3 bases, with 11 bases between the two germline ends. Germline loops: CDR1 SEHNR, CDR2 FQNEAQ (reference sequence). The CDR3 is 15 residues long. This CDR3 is CASSALEGYNSPLHF. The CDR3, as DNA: TGTGCCAGCAGCGCCCTGGAGGGCTATAATTCACCCCTCCACTTT.

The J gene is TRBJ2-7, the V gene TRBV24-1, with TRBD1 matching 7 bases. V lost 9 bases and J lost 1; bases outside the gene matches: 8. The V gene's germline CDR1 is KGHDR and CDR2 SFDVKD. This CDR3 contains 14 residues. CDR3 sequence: CATYKMGQSYEQYF. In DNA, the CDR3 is TGTGCCACCTATAAAATGGGACAGTCCTACGAGCAGTACTTC.

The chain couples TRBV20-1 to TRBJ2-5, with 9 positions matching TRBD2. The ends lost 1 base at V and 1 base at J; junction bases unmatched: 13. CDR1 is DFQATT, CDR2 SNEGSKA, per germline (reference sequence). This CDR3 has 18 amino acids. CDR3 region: CSARGGLRGGNSQETQYF. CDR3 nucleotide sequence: TGCAGTGCTAGAGGGGGCCTGCGGGGGGGTAATTCCCAAGAGACCCAGTACTTC.

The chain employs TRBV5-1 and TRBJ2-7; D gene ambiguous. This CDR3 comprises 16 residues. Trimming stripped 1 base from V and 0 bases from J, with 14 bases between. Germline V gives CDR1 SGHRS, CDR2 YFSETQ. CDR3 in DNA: TGCGCCAGCAGCTTGACCGACATATCCAGCTCCTACGAGCAGTACTTC. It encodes CASSLTDISSSYEQYF.

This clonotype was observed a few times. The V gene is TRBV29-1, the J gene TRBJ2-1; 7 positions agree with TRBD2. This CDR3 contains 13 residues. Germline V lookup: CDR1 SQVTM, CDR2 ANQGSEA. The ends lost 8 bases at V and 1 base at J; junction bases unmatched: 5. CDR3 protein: CSSPGGSYNEQFF. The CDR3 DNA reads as TGCAGCTCCCCGGGGGGATCCTACAATGAGCAGTTCTTC.

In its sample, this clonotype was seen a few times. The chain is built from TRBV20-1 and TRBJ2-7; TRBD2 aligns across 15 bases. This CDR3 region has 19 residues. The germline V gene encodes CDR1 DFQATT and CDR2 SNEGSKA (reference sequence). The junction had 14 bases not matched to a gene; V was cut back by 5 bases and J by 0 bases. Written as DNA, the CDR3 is TGCAGTGCTGTAGCGTCCGGGACTAGCGGGGGGCCCTTCTCCTACGAGCAGTACGTC. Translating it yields CSAVASGTSGGPFSYEQYV.

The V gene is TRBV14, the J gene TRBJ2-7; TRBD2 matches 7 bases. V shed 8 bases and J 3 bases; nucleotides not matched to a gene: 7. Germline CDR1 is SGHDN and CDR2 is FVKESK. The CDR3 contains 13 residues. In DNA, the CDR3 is TGTGCCAGCTTCTATCGCGGGAGCTACGAGCAGTACGTC. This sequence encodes CASFYRGSYEQYV.

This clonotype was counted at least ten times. CDR3 DNA: TGTGCCAGCAGCTTGGGACAGGGATTCTACAATGAGCAGTTCTTC. Protein: CASSLGQGFYNEQFF. The rearrangement joins TRBV11-2 to TRBJ2-1; 9 nucleotides match TRBD1. With 3 bases clipped from V and 3 bases from J, the junction kept 3 bases outside the gene matches. The CDR3 consists of 15 residues. In germline, CDR1 is SGHAT, CDR2 FQNNGV.

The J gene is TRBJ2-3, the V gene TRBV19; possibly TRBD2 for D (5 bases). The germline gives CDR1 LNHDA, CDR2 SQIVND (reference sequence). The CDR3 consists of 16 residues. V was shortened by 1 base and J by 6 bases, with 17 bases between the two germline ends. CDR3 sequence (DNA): TGTGCCAGTAGTATAGGGTGGTTCGGGGTGGGGGATACGCAGTATTTT. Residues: CASSIGWFGVGDTQYF.

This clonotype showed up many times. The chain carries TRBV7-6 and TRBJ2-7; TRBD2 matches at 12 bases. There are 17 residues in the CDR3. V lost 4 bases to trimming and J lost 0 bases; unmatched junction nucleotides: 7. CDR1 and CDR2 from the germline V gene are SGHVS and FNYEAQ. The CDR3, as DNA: TGTGCCAGCAGCTACGGAACGACTAGCGGGAGCTCCTACGAGCAGTACTTC. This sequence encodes CASSYGTTSGSSYEQYF.

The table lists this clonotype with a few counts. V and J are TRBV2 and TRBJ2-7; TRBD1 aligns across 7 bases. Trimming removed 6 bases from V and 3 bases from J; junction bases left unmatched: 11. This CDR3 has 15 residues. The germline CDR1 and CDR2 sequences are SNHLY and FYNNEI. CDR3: CASRDPRDSNYEQYF. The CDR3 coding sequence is TGTGCCAGCAGAGACCCCCGGGACAGCAACTACGAGCAGTACTTC.

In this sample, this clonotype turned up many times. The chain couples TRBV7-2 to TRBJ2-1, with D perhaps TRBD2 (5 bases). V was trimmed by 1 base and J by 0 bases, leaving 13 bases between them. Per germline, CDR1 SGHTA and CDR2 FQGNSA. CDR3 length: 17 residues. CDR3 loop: CASSLDGVAYSYNEQFF. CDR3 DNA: TGTGCCAGCAGCTTAGATGGGGTAGCGTACTCCTACAATGAGCAGTTCTTC.